The entry below describes one T cell receptor beta chain. Its antigen is still unknown. Other DNA sequences in the sample encode the same CDR3. These data belong to a study of cytomegalovirus exposure and HLA in healthy donors. About the study: Among about 179 million T cells, an earlier analysis found 90 million to 130 million unique TCR beta sequences. Approximately 81% of roughly 430 genotyped donors fell in the Caucasian-associated ancestry cluster.

Study results and limitations: High sensitivity and specificity were reportedly achieved when the classifier diagnosed cytomegalovirus status.

Amplification used 60 Vbeta primers and 13 Jbeta primers. Sequenced by immunoSEQ multiplex PCR; TCRdb stores in-frame clones only, minus some. Of some 150,000 clones listed, roughly 71% are singletons. The clonotype was recovered from a man younger than 45 in good health and CMV-seronegative. Sequenced sample: PBMCs.

This chain's CDR3 is CASRQGLANEKLFF. The DNA for the CDR3 is TGTGCCAGCAGACAGGGTTTGGCTAATGAAAAACTGTTTTTT. The rearrangement links TRBV2 to TRBJ1-4, with D possibly TRBD1 on 6 matching bases. Per the germline V gene, CDR1 is SNHLY and CDR2 is FYNNEI. The CDR3 length is 14 residues. V gave up 6 bases and J gave up 3 bases, with 11 bases separating them.